This passage covers 7 T cell receptor beta chains from one sample sequenced in a study of cytomegalovirus exposure and HLA in healthy donors. Vbeta (60) and Jbeta (13) primers were used in the PCR. Generated by immunoSEQ multiplex PCR, the TCRdb table keeps only in-frame clones and is missing some. Of hundreds of thousands of clones in the sample, 76% were seen once. Sequencing used PBMCs. The receptors stem from a man between 18 and 35 years old in good health and CMV-seronegative.

The chain carries TRBV27 and TRBJ1-1, with TRBD1 identical over 8 bases. CDR3 length: 14 residues. The germline V gene has CDR1 MNHEY and CDR2 SMNVEV (reference sequence). V shed 6 bases and J 10 bases; nucleotides not matched to a gene: 13. CDR3 region: CASRSGQAGSIAFF. As DNA, the CDR3 is TGTGCCAGCAGATCGGGACAGGCGGGGTCAATAGCTTTCTTT.

The V call is TRBV30, the J call TRBJ1-4, with D tentatively TRBD1 (5 bases). The CDR3 is 12 residues long. The V and J ends lost 4 bases and 4 bases respectively, with 7 bases between them. Germline values: CDR1 GTSNPN, CDR2 SVGIG (reference sequence). CDR3 protein: CAWMGGNEKLFF. DNA of the CDR3: TGTGCCTGGATGGGGGGTAATGAAAAACTGTTTTTT.

This chain uses TRBV28 with TRBJ2-3; 7 bases line up with TRBD1. The CDR3 is 15 residues long. Germline values: CDR1 MDHEN, CDR2 SYDVKM. V gave up 6 bases and J gave up 2 bases; unmatched junction bases: 8. The CDR3 here is CASRPTGQTTDTQYF. DNA for the CDR3: TGTGCCAGCAGACCAACGGGACAGACCACAGATACGCAGTATTTT.

The V gene is TRBV5-1, the J gene TRBJ1-1; 8 bases are a match to TRBD1. From germline, CDR1 is SGHRS and CDR2 YFSETQ. The CDR3 covers 13 residues. Losses at the gene ends were 4 bases for V and 4 bases for J; bases not matched to a gene: 3. CDR3 DNA: TGCGCCAGCAGCGCTACAGGGGGCACTGAAGCTTTCTTT. It codes for CASSATGGTEAFF.

This clone was found once. This chain joins TRBV30 and TRBJ2-5; no reliable D call. The J call may not be correct, given that the DNA end is closer to TRBJ2-7. This CDR3 has 11 residues. Germline assignment: CDR1 GTSNPN and CDR2 SVGIG (reference sequence). CDR3 coding DNA: TGTGCCTGGAGCGCCTTCTACGAGCAGTACTTC. Its protein is CAWSAFYEQYF.

This chain uses TRBV11-2 with TRBJ2-5; 7 nucleotides agree with TRBD2. From germline, CDR1 is SGHAT and CDR2 FQNNGV. This CDR3 has 18 amino acids. V shed 5 bases, J shed 11 bases, and the junction held 26 bases outside the gene matches. CDR3 coding DNA: TGTGCCAGCAGCCTATTCTCGCCCGTGAGACACAACAGCGGGGAGCAGTACTTC. Translated, it gives CASSLFSPVRHNSGEQYF.

The chain links TRBV2 to TRBJ2-2; 10 positions match TRBD2. The CDR3 is made up of 19 amino acids. Germline loops: CDR1 SNHLY, CDR2 FYNNEI. J lost 4 bases, V lost 3 bases, and 14 bases had no gene match. CDR3 in amino acids: CASSEQPGTSVKGTGELFF. The CDR3 DNA reads TGTGCCAGCAGTGAGCAACCCGGGACTAGCGTTAAGGGCACCGGGGAGCTGTTTTTT.